The 19 T cell receptor beta chains below all came from one sample that was sequenced in a study of beta chain features in type 1 diabetes. The sequenced template was cDNA made from the entire isolated RNA. TCRdb's copy holds only in-frame clones and misses some; the assay was immunoSEQ multiplex PCR. This repertoire shows around 300,000 clones, about 8.5% found once; its top ten account for roughly 0.94%. The sequenced material came from central memory CD4+ T cells from blood. These receptors all stem from a woman younger than 35 in good health.

This clone was counted ten times or more. This chain uses TRBV5-8 with TRBJ1-5, with D unresolved. This CDR3 spans 13 amino acids. Trimming took 3 bases from V and 6 from J, leaving 10 bases between them. Germline V gives CDR1 SGHTS, CDR2 YDEGEE. The CDR3 DNA follows: TGTGCCAGCAGCTCAGGCGGGCGTCAGCCCCAGCATTTT. Protein: CASSSGGRQPQHF.

This clone showed up many times. This sample also contains other DNA sequences that code for the same CDR3. The chain links TRBV19 to TRBJ1-5; TRBD1 might be the D (5 bases). This CDR3 region has 14 residues. Germline V gene data show CDR1 as LNHDA and CDR2 as SQIVND (reference sequence). Trimming removed 4 bases at V and 6 bases at J, with 13 bases between. The CDR3, as DNA: TGTGCCAGTAGTAGGCAGGGCGGCGGTCAGCCCCAGCATTTT. Protein sequence: CASSRQGGGQPQHF.

On this clone itself: This same CDR3 is encoded by further DNA sequences in the sample. The chain joins TRBV9 to TRBJ2-3; weak D call: TRBD2 (6 bases). Germline V gene sequence: CDR1 SGDLS, CDR2 YYNGEE. CDR3 length: 14 residues. Trimming took 7 bases from V and 0 from J, leaving 12 bases between them. Here the CDR3 reads CASGAGSSTDTQYF. The CDR3 nucleotides read TGTGCCAGCGGTGCGGGGAGCAGCACAGATACGCAGTATTTT.

This chain joins TRBV6-5 and TRBJ1-2; a possible D gene is TRBD1 (5 bases). CDR1 is MNHEY, CDR2 SVGAGI, per germline. CDR3 size: 15 residues. Trimming cost V 5 bases and J 4 bases, with 17 bases left between them. The CDR3 protein is CASSAQGARGYGYTF. CDR3 DNA: TGTGCCAGCAGTGCCCAAGGGGCGCGGGGCTATGGCTACACCTTC.

In this sample, this clone turned up a few times. The V gene is TRBV18, the J gene TRBJ1-5, with D tentatively TRBD1 (5 bases). Germline loops: CDR1 KGHSH, CDR2 LQKENI. CDR3 size: 17 residues. V was shortened by 2 bases and J by 7 bases, with 21 bases between the two germline ends. CDR3 in amino acids: CASSPIMTVGGLQPQHF. CDR3 coding DNA: TGTGCCAGCTCACCAATTATGACAGTAGGAGGGCTCCAGCCCCAGCATTTT.

This clone turned up a few times. The chain uses TRBV7-8 and TRBJ1-2; D remains ambiguous. Germline V CDR1 and CDR2: SGHVS, FQNEAQ. V shed 5 bases and J shed 8 bases, with 12 bases lying between them. CDR3 length: 12 residues. As DNA, the CDR3 is TGTGCCAGCAGCGCCGACTGGGAAGGCTACACCTTC. This sequence encodes CASSADWEGYTF.

V and J are TRBV2 and TRBJ2-7, with 10 nucleotides matching TRBD1. Germline CDR1 and CDR2: SNHLY and FYNNEI. V dropped 1 base and J dropped 3; count of bases not matched to a gene: 6. The CDR3 totals 16 residues. This chain's CDR3 is CASSEGWTGGVYEQYV. CDR3 nucleotides: TGTGCCAGCAGTGAAGGTTGGACAGGGGGTGTCTACGAGCAGTACGTC.

This sequence joins TRBV15 and TRBJ1-5, with TRBD1 identical over 9 bases. The CDR3 loop spans 16 amino acids. Per germline, CDR1 LNHNV and CDR2 YYDKDF (reference sequence). With 5 bases clipped from V and 5 bases from J, the junction kept 10 bases outside the gene matches. The chain's CDR3 is CATSGYRDRADQPQHF. Written as DNA, the CDR3 is TGTGCCACCAGCGGTTACCGGGACAGGGCTGATCAGCCCCAGCATTTT.

This clone was observed a handful of times. This CDR3 is CATRAGMGEKLFF. CDR3 bases: TGTGCCACCAGGGCAGGGATGGGTGAAAAACTGTTTTTT. The chain couples TRBV15 to TRBJ1-4, with D possibly matching TRBD1 (5 bases). Germline V CDR1 and CDR2: LNHNV, YYDKDF (reference sequence). This CDR3 comprises 13 residues. Deletions cut 6 bases from V and 7 bases from J, with 12 bases between.

This chain links TRBV6-5 with TRBJ1-1, with D possibly TRBD1 on 6 matching bases. The V and J ends lost 4 bases and 6 bases respectively, with 15 bases between them. There are 14 residues in the CDR3. Germline-derived CDR1 and CDR2 are MNHEY and SVGAGI. CDR3 DNA: TGTGCCAGCAGTTTCTCAAGAAGGGGGGCTGAAGCTTTCTTT. This gives the protein CASSFSRRGAEAFF.

This clone has a handful of counts. This chain joins TRBV9 and TRBJ1-2, with D possibly being TRBD1 (5 bases). Germline V gene sequence: CDR1 SGDLS, CDR2 YYNGEE. The CDR3 has 16 amino acids. The V gene lost 2 bases and the J gene lost 2 bases, with 16 bases spanning the gap. The CDR3, as DNA: TGTGCCAGCAGCGTCCTGGACATCCCAGAAAACTATGGCTACACCTTC. As protein: CASSVLDIPENYGYTF. Full variable domain (outside the CDR3, taken from reference TRBV9 and TRBJ1-2): DSGVTQTPKHLITATGQRVTLRCSPRSGDLSVYWYQQSLDQGLQFLIQYYNGEERAKGNILERFSAQQFPDLHSELNLSSLELGDSALYFCASSVLDIPENYGYTFGSGTRLTVV.

The CDR3: CASIDVDTNTEAFF. DNA for the CDR3: TGTGCCAGCATTGACGTAGATACGAACACTGAAGCTTTCTTT. This sequence joins TRBV2 and TRBJ1-1, with D unclear. Germline CDR1 SNHLY, CDR2 FYNNEI. The CDR3 runs 14 residues. V was cut by 7 bases and J by 1 base, with 13 bases left in between.

V gene TRBV28 combines with J gene TRBJ1-6; a possible D gene is TRBD1 (5 bases). Germline values: CDR1 MDHEN, CDR2 SYDVKM. Trimming removed 0 bases at V and 6 bases at J, with 12 bases between. The CDR3 sequence is 16 residues long. CDR3 residues: CASSLWVGEGNSPLHF. The DNA for the CDR3 is TGTGCCAGCAGTTTATGGGTGGGGGAAGGTAATTCACCCCTCCACTTT.

This clone was picked up many times. The rearrangement links TRBV5-1 to TRBJ2-1; the D is unclear. V was pared by 4 bases and J by 7 bases, with 9 bases between. The CDR3 consists of 12 residues. Germline CDR1 and CDR2: SGHRS and YFSETQ. The CDR3 nucleotides read TGCGCCAGCAGCATTACTCTGAATGAGCAGTTCTTC. Translation: CASSITLNEQFF.

The genes are TRBV5-4 and TRBJ2-6; a possible D gene is TRBD2 (5 bases). The V gene's germline CDR1 is SGHNT and CDR2 YYREEE (reference sequence). Trimming cost V 2 bases and J 2 bases, with 11 bases left between them. This CDR3 comprises 16 residues. CDR3 region: CASSFEGPTGANVLTF. The CDR3, as DNA: TGTGCCAGCAGCTTCGAGGGCCCAACTGGGGCCAACGTCCTGACTTTC.

The sample holds a few counts of this clone. The genes are TRBV27 and TRBJ2-2; 9 bases align to TRBD2. This CDR3 comprises 16 residues. Germline values: CDR1 MNHEY, CDR2 SMNVEV (reference sequence). With V trimmed by 2 bases and J by 4 bases, 5 bases remained unmatched. CDR3 nucleotides: TGTGCCAGCAGTTTAGCAGCAGCGGGGGGCACCGGGGAGCTGTTTTTT. This codes for CASSLAAAGGTGELFF.

V gene TRBV5-5 combines with J gene TRBJ2-5; 12 bases map to TRBD1. This CDR3 spans 17 amino acids. The germline gives CDR1 SGHKS, CDR2 YYEKEE (reference sequence). J lost 2 bases, V lost 4 bases, and 9 bases had no gene match. This chain's CDR3 is CASSPRDRGHEQETQYF. DNA of the CDR3: TGTGCCAGCAGCCCGCGGGACAGGGGGCATGAGCAAGAGACCCAGTACTTC.

J is TRBJ2-3 and V is TRBV7-3, with TRBD1 matching 9 bases. J gave up 5 bases and V 4 bases, and 1 base lay outside the gene matches. Germline values: CDR1 SGHTA, CDR2 FQGTGA. The CDR3 is 13 residues long. The CDR3 protein is CASSSDRGDTQYF. DNA for the CDR3: TGTGCCAGCAGCTCGGACAGGGGAGATACGCAGTATTTT.

This clone occurred a few times. V usage is TRBV5-1 and J usage is TRBJ2-3; maybe TRBD1 (5 bases). Germline V gene data show CDR1 as SGHRS and CDR2 as YFSETQ. The V and J ends lost 6 bases and 4 bases respectively, with 18 bases between them. CDR3 length: 15 amino acids. The CDR3 sequence is CASTTDRPRADTQYF. CDR3 DNA sequence: TGCGCCAGCACGACAGATAGGCCCCGGGCAGATACGCAGTATTTT.